This T cell receptor (beta chain) was identified during a study of TIL therapy for anti-PD-1-resistant metastatic lung cancer (dated by TCRdb to about 2021). A note on the overall study: Tumors were harvested prior to any PD-1/PD-L1 blockade, after which nivolumab was administered to patients, and lymphodepletion, expanded TIL infusion and IL-2 were given to patients who progressed. Across the cohort, whole-exome sequencing showed a median non-synonymous tumor mutation burden of roughly 1.5 mutations per megabase. The cohort was composed predominantly of lung adenocarcinoma, with a handful of EGFR-mutant and two ALK-rearranged tumors included, and half of patients were identified as current or former smokers. Enrolled patients had a median age of around 50 years (range roughly 38-75) and a median tumor PD-L1 proportion score of approximately 6.6%. T cell receptor beta sequencing of tumor and peripheral blood served to follow clonotypes across the tumor, the expanded TIL product, and serial blood samples.

Study-wide conclusions, independent of this receptor: The baseline peripheral repertoire was partially replaced by infused TIL clonotypes, which then decayed over months, and no apparent association between persistence and response was found. Because the cohort was highly selected, with more treatment-naive, never-smoker and oncogene-addicted patients than is typical, generalizability is limited. The study protocol defined all tumor marker inferences as exploratory.

V sheds 6 bases and J sheds 1 base, leaving 12 bases between their ends. From a lookup of the germline V gene, CDR1 and CDR2 are SGHTA and FQGNSA. Counted from cysteine to phenylalanine, this CDR3 has 14 amino acids. Of all the DNA, just the CDR3 is kept, 42 bases in frame from base 1. Explained via the paper, the time point label denotes: pre-treatment sample, taken before nivolumab and TIL therapy. Adults with stage 4 NSCLC were enrolled from 2017 to January 2020 in a dual-center phase I trial. Samples came from a single-arm, open-label phase I trial of tumor-infiltrating lymphocyte therapy with nivolumab in advanced non-small cell lung cancer. Mononuclear cells from blood collected in EDTA tubes were isolated on a Ficoll gradient and snap-frozen as pellets, and DNA was then extracted using a Qiagen mini-prep kit. TCR beta CDR3 regions were amplified from genomic DNA with the immunoSEQ v3 hsTCRB kit using bias-controlled multiplex PCR. TCR libraries were sequenced on an Illumina NextSeq 500 to 1.5 million to 2 million read pairs for survey level or about 5-6 million for deep level. Processing in the source paper ran as follows. V, D and J genes were assigned, non-productive sequences were removed, and clonality was reported by immunoSEQ Analyzer software. Repertoires were compared using productive Simpson clonality and Morisita overlap index of productive TRB rearrangements between infused TIL and blood. For each clone in blood, the absolute clonotype count was estimated by multiplying the lymphocyte count by the CD3+ fraction and by the clone's productive frequency. In its TCRdb copy, this immuneACCESS table keeps in-frame sequences only and misses some clones. Where compared with another copy, unresolved V genes explain less than half of these, and the others have no known cause. V and J calls and clone size are copied from that table; D and trimming were computed from the DNA. The sample includes tens of thousands of clones, with 65% to 80% observed a single time. Clones ranked in the top ten supply about 5% of the sample.

Turning to this clone: Its cognate antigen has yet to be identified. No quality values exist for individual bases; no much larger clone is one base distant.

The source was blood, collected at baseline. This receptor was identified in a woman between 25 and 85 years old with non-small cell lung cancer. The chain joins TRBV7-2 to TRBJ1-1; the D gene cannot be named for sure. The DNA reads as follows: TGTGCCAGCAGACCCGCGCTAGGGAACACTGAAGCTTTCTTT. The encoded protein is CASRPALGNTEAFF.